This TCR beta chain was identified in a study of T-cell memory formation after mild COVID-19. TCRdb itself ran the 5' RACE reads through MiXCR, one entry per CDR3 protein. The repertoire holds nearly 350,000 distinct CDR3 sequences, 10% to 15% seen once, with about 21% in the top ten. This clonotype came up a few times. This TCR came from a man between 18 and 29 years old who had mild COVID-19 (a few samples of this study predate the infection). Cell type and time point are not known. Sequenced: PBMCs or a T cell subset sorted from them (not recorded which).

Written as DNA, the CDR3 is TGTGCCCCAGACGTCTATGGCTACACCTTC. Translation: CAPDVYGYTF. The V gene is TRBV24-1, the J gene TRBJ1-2; D remains unclear. Trimming took off 12 bases at V and 4 bases at J, with 8 bases between the two ends. Germline-derived CDR1 and CDR2 are KGHDR and SFDVKD. The CDR3 spans 10 residues.